The sequence of this TCR beta chain was determined in a study of early T cells in non-severe SARS-CoV-2 infection. Turning to the study itself: Chains were unpaired, as sequencing was done on bulk RNA from unsorted whole blood. The study's findings and limits: The matching step, a VDJdb search, favored anti-spike CD8 responses and missed private and CD4 specificities.

Trimming removed 2 bases at V and 6 bases at J, with 7 bases between. Germline V gene data show CDR1 as SGHTA and CDR2 as FQGNSA. The CDR3 consists of 13 residues. cDNA molecules, individually, were tagged with unique molecular identifiers. TCRdb reanalysed the 5' RACE reads using MiXCR and keeps one entry per CDR3 protein. The sample contains roughly 70,000 distinct CDR3 sequences, 18% of which appear only once. This clonotype was seen a few times. Its antigen is currently unknown. The chain has TRBV7-2 and TRBJ2-2; D is possibly TRBD1 (6 bases). This receptor was taken from an adult who was a healthcare worker with PCR-confirmed SARS-CoV-2 infection or an uninfected control (not recorded which). Specimen: whole blood, collected at baseline. This CDR3 is CASSLSGAGELFF. Here the CDR3 DNA reads TGTGCCAGCAGCTTATCAGGGGCCGGGGAGCTGTTTTTT. The complete variable domain, with remaining parts taken from reference TRBV7-2 and TRBJ2-2, reads GAGVSQSPSNKVTEKGKDVELRCDPISGHTALYWYRQSLGQGLEFLIYFQGNSAPDKSGLPSDRFSAERTGGSVSTLTIQRTQQEDSAVYLCASSLSGAGELFFGEGSRLTVL.